This TCR beta chain was captured by sequencing in a study of blood T cell repertoires in COVID-19. On the study more broadly: Samples of COVID-19 (acute and convalescent) were obtained from the United States, Italy and Spain. From T cells, B-cell-depleted T cells, or PBMCs came the material, which was cDNA or gDNA.

Enrolment of Seattle patients took place during active infection, and they were followed longitudinally. The authors' processing: For nucleated cells, counts were estimated from reference gene primer amplification. Profiled with immunoSEQ multiplex PCR; TCRdb holds only in-frame clones, not every one. V, J and clone size are taken as reported in that table, and D and trimming were inferred from the DNA itself. The data hold around 290,000 clones, with 70% to 90% observed a single time. From germline, CDR1 is SGHRS and CDR2 YFSETQ. The CDR3 extends over 14 amino acids. The V segment lost 4 bases and the J segment 2 bases; nucleotides outside the gene matches: 3.

The clonotype was recovered from a woman in her 70s with COVID-19, enrolled during active disease. Sequencing was performed on peripheral blood. This chain uses TRBV5-1 with TRBJ1-2, with TRBD1 identical over 9 bases. The CDR3: CASSTGQGNYGYTF. CDR3 nucleotides: TGCGCCAGCAGCACCGGACAGGGGAACTATGGCTACACCTTC.